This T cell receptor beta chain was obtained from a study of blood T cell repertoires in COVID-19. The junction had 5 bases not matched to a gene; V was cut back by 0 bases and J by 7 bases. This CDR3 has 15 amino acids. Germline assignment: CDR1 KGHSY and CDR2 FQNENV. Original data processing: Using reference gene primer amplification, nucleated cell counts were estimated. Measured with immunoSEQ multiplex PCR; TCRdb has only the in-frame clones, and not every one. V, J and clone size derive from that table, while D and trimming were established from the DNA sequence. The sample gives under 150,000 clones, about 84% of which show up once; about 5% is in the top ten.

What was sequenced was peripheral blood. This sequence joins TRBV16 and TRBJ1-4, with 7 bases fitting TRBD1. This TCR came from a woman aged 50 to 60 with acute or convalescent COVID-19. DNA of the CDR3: TGTGCCAGCAGCCAATCCGGCAGGGGGAGTGAAAAACTGTTTTTT. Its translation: CASSQSGRGSEKLFF.